This is a list of T cell receptor beta chains from one sample in a study of cytomegalovirus exposure and HLA in healthy donors. Some clones are missing from TCRdb's copy, which holds only in-frame ones; the method was immunoSEQ multiplex PCR. The sample includes some 270,000 clones, just over 85% seen only once; the top ten take approximately 1%. Material: PBMCs. Receptors originate from a woman younger than 30 in good health and CMV-seronegative. Each CDR3 is given with its conserved first and last residue. A D gene is named only where the DNA matches it firmly. Some rows have no size entry. The others give once, few or many, or a class for an expanded clone.

CASSLLGPSYEQYF TGTGCCAGCAGTTTACTGGGGCCTTCCTACGAGCAGTACTTC NA TRBJ2-7 TRBV27 NA
CASSFPGLAGGFSGYEQYF TGTGCCAGCAGCTTCCCGGGACTAGCGGGAGGGTTTTCAGGCTACGAGCAGTACTTC TRBD2 TRBJ2-7 TRBV11-2 NA
CASRIDRSYPLSSYEQYF TGTGCCAGTAGAATCGACAGGTCCTACCCTCTGAGCTCCTACGAGCAGTACTTC NA TRBJ2-7 TRBV19 NA
CAWSGARGGLNTEAFF TGTGCCTGGAGTGGGGCCCGGGGTGGTCTTAACACTGAAGCTTTCTTT NA TRBJ1-1 TRBV30 NA
CASSQVPGTLYEQYF TGCGCCAGCAGCCAAGTTCCCGGTACGCTCTACGAGCAGTACTTC NA TRBJ2-7 TRBV4-1 NA
CSVTGDSGNTIYF TGCAGCGTTACTGGAGACTCTGGAAACACCATATATTTT NA TRBJ1-3 TRBV29-1 NA
CASSFAPSGFYEQYF TGTGCCAGCAGCTTTGCCCCAAGCGGCTTCTACGAGCAGTACTTC NA TRBJ2-7 TRBV7-6 NA
CASSSGQDPNYGYTF TGTGCCAGCAGCTCGGGACAGGACCCTAACTATGGCTACACCTTC TRBD1 TRBJ1-2 TRBV13 once
CASSGRGPQHF TGTGCCAGCAGCGGAAGAGGGCCCCAGCATTTT NA TRBJ1-5 TRBV2 few
CASSLAMETSFQETQYF TGCGCCAGCAGCTTGGCCATGGAGACGTCCTTCCAAGAGACCCAGTACTTC NA TRBJ2-5 TRBV5-1 NA
CASSLPQQLNTEAFF TGTGCCAGCAGCCTTCCCCAACAGCTGAACACTGAAGCTTTCTTT NA TRBJ1-1 TRBV6-1 NA
CASSYDGSGGYEQYF TGTGCCAGCAGTTACGACGGTAGCGGGGGCTACGAGCAGTACTTC TRBD2 TRBJ2-7 TRBV6-5 NA
CASSLLGGGRYEQYF TGCGCCAGCAGCTTACTTGGCGGAGGGCGCTACGAGCAGTACTTC NA TRBJ2-7 TRBV4-1 NA
CASSPIDRVYEQYF TGTGCCAGCAGCCCTATCGACAGGGTCTACGAGCAGTACTTC TRBD1 TRBJ2-7 TRBV28 NA
CASSSRDRSLLSYNSPLHF TGTGCCAGCAGCTCCCGGGACAGGAGTTTACTCTCCTATAATTCACCCCTCCACTTT TRBD1 TRBJ1-6 TRBV7-6 NA
CASSLFVAFGPGDYGYTF TGTGCCAGCAGTTTATTCGTCGCCTTCGGCCCAGGGGACTATGGCTACACCTTC NA TRBJ1-2 TRBV28 NA
CASVQSTGAGNTIYF TGTGCCAGCGTCCAATCGACAGGGGCAGGAAACACCATATATTTT TRBD1 TRBJ1-3 TRBV28 many
CASSAQGRETQYF TGCGCCAGCAGCGCGCAGGGGCGCGAGACCCAGTACTTC NA TRBJ2-5 TRBV5-1 NA
CASSVLQEGITGELFF TGCGCCAGCAGCGTACTACAGGAGGGAATTACCGGGGAGCTGTTTTTT NA TRBJ2-2 TRBV5-1 NA
CASSWTESTDTQYF TGTGCCAGCAGTTGGACAGAGAGCACAGATACGCAGTATTTT NA TRBJ2-3 TRBV27 few
CASSFGAGYSNQPQHF TGTGCCAGCAGCTTTGGGGCGGGGTATAGCAATCAGCCCCAGCATTTT NA TRBJ1-5 TRBV7-8 once
CASSPWTSGIQETQYF TGTGCCAGCAGCCCCTGGACTAGCGGGATTCAAGAGACCCAGTACTTC TRBD2 TRBJ2-5 TRBV11-3 NA
CAWSGGLGETQYF TGTGCCTGGAGTGGCGGACTAGGGGAGACCCAGTACTTC TRBD2 TRBJ2-5 TRBV30 NA
CSAPGGGYTF TGCAGTGCCCCGGGTGGTGGCTACACCTTC NA TRBJ1-2 TRBV20-1 few
CAWSSARTSAGWDEQFF TGTGCCTGGAGTTCTGCTCGGACTAGCGCTGGTTGGGATGAGCAGTTCTTC TRBD2 TRBJ2-1 TRBV30 NA
CASSERQSGQPQHF TGTGCCAGCAGTGAGAGACAGTCTGGTCAGCCCCAGCATTTT NA TRBJ1-5 TRBV2 NA
CASSNTGWTQYF TGCGCCAGCAGTAACACAGGGTGGACGCAGTATTTT NA TRBJ2-3 TRBV10-1 once
CASSGGPEQYF TGTGCCAGCAGTGGCGGTCCCGAGCAGTACTTC NA TRBJ2-7 TRBV6-1 NA
CASSDASGLSSSYNEQFF TGTGCCAGCAGTGATGCTAGCGGGCTATCCAGCTCCTACAATGAGCAGTTCTTC TRBD2 TRBJ2-1 TRBV2 NA
CASTIDTLGNQPQHF TGCGCCAGCACCATAGACACCCTTGGGAATCAGCCCCAGCATTTT NA TRBJ1-5 TRBV10-1 few
CASSQDPPGGSYNEQFF TGCGCCAGCAGCCAAGATCCCCCAGGGGGCTCCTACAATGAGCAGTTCTTC TRBD1 TRBJ2-1 TRBV4-3 NA
CASSRTATNYGYTF TGTGCCAGCTCTCGGACAGCTACTAACTATGGCTACACCTTC NA TRBJ1-2 TRBV27 NA
CSVETASSYEQYF TGCAGCGTTGAAACCGCTAGTTCCTACGAGCAGTACTTC NA TRBJ2-7 TRBV29-1 NA
CASSRTNRGGQPQHF TGTGCCAGCAGCCGAACTAACAGGGGGGGACAGCCCCAGCATTTT TRBD1 TRBJ1-5 TRBV6-5 NA
CASSLGSGLNEKLFF TGTGCCAGCAGCTTAGGGTCAGGGCTTAATGAAAAACTGTTTTTT NA TRBJ1-4 TRBV11-2 NA
CASSQLSGSSYNEQFF TGCGCCAGCAGCCAACTTAGCGGGAGCTCCTACAATGAGCAGTTCTTC TRBD2 TRBJ2-1 TRBV4-1 once
CASSLGGYEQYF TGTGCCAGCAGCTTGGGAGGATACGAGCAGTACTTC NA TRBJ2-7 TRBV5-8 NA
CASSPTPIRGEKLFF TGTGCCAGCAGCCCTACGCCGATACGGGGTGAAAAACTGTTTTTT NA TRBJ1-4 TRBV11-2 NA
CASSPGGGSYNEQFF TGTGCCAGCTCACCGGGGGGAGGCTCCTACAATGAGCAGTTCTTC NA TRBJ2-1 TRBV18 once
CASSASGSTTGELFF TGTGCCAGCAGCGCTAGCGGGAGTACAACCGGGGAGCTGTTTTTT TRBD2 TRBJ2-2 TRBV2 once